This T cell receptor (beta chain) originates from a study of blood T cell repertoires in COVID-19. Study-wide background: Specimens from acute and convalescent COVID-19 originated in the United States, Italy and Spain. Sample material is recorded as cDNA or gDNA derived from T cells, B-cell-depleted T cells, or PBMCs.

Assay used: immunoSEQ multiplex PCR; TCRdb lists only in-frame clones, some missing. The sample has fewer than 250,000 clones; around 87% are singletons. Recruits, aged roughly 18 to 100 years, lived in around 24 US areas. The CDR3 extends over 14 amino acids. The J segment lost 0 bases and the V segment lost 5 bases, leaving 3 bases of the junction unmatched. Germline loops: CDR1 PRHDT, CDR2 FYEKMQ (reference sequence). V gene TRBV13 combines with J gene TRBJ1-1; TRBD1 agrees at 7 bases. This sequence was found in a man aged 30 to 45 in a cohort exposed to, infected with or recovered from COVID-19 (not recorded which). The sample consisted of PBMCs or T cells enriched from blood (not recorded which). CDR3 region: CASSGGQMNTEAFF. The DNA of the CDR3 is TGTGCCAGCAGCGGGGGACAGATGAACACTGAAGCTTTCTTT.